Reported below is one T cell receptor beta chain. The antigen it binds to is not known. No much larger clone exists at a distance of one base, and base qualities are not known. CDR1 and CDR2, per the germline V gene, are SNHLY and FYNNEI. CDR3 length: 13 amino acids, cysteine to phenylalanine. Left in the record is the CDR3 DNA by itself, 39 bases read in frame from the first base. V and J are trimmed by 3 bases and 4 bases, and the gene matches miss 2 bases of the junction. This entry is derived from a study of blood T cell repertoires in COVID-19 (dated by TCRdb to about 2020). About the study as a whole: Samples from collaborators originated in the United States, Italy and Spain and spanned both the acute and convalescent phases of COVID-19. A freely available public database, intended as a resource for researchers studying the immune response to SARS-CoV-2, is where the repertoires were released. The samples were drawn from the first 160 participants of the ongoing ImmuneRACE study and from 1,254 subjects provided by 6 global collaborators. Nearly every sample came with metadata listing a de-identified subject ID, COVID-19 status, age in years and sex. Subjects who had been exposed to COVID-19, were actively infected with it, or had recovered from it provided the deeply sampled blood TCRbeta repertoires that made up the dataset. Where HLA class I and class II types were available, the types were taken from metadata supplied by the sample provider, not from assay-based typing. The prospective study material was composed of cDNA or gDNA derived from T cells, B-cell-depleted T cells, or PBMCs.

TCRbeta CDR3 regions were amplified from genomic DNA using the immunoSEQ Assay, a bias-controlled multiplex PCR. The authors processed their data as follows. The number of nucleated cells in each sample was estimated by amplification of reference gene primers within the assay. Sequence reads were collapsed and filtered to measure the absolute abundance of every unique TCRbeta CDR3 rearrangement. For each sample, productive Simpson clonality was calculated by taking the square root of Simpson's diversity index across productive rearrangements. TCRdb holds this immuneACCESS table with in-frame rearrangements only. Some clones are missing; in checked studies, unresolved V genes explain under half, and the rest has no known cause. V and J calls and clone size are copied from that table; D and trimming were computed from the DNA. This sample is represented by over 300,000 clones; around 89% of them were singletons. Approximately 9.8% of the sample comes from the top ten.

The paper's findings and limits, for the study overall: The quantity of clinical and demographic metadata differed by source and by participant and was supplied without curation.

Participants in the prospective study were enrolled through a virtual design, were aged about 18 to 100 years, and lived in some 24 United States geographic areas. In the prospective study, participants were assigned to cohorts based on the clinical history participants reported in a screening survey and a study questionnaire. Recovered participants in ImmuneRACE Cohort 3 were defined as having two consecutive negative NP/OP PCR tests, clearance from a healthcare professional, or resolution of symptoms. Each participant in the prospective study had whole blood, serum and a nasopharyngeal or oropharyngeal swab collected by mobile phlebotomists. Prospective study participants could optionally give additional blood draws and questionnaires over an approximately two-month period. Before DNA extraction, blood samples from the prospective study were shipped at room temperature or frozen.

The chain is assembled from TRBV2 and TRBJ2-5; 7 nucleotides in the junction match TRBD1. The receptor was isolated from a woman aged 35 to 49 who had recovered from COVID-19. The specimen was PBMCs or T cells enriched from blood (not recorded which). The CDR3 region reads CASSDRQGETQYF. The nucleotide sequence is TGTGCCAGCAGTGACCGACAGGGAGAGACCCAGTACTTC.